Below are 28 T cell receptor beta chains sequenced from a single sample in a study of early T cells in non-severe SARS-CoV-2 infection. MiXCR, run by TCRdb on the 5' RACE reads, gives a single entry per CDR3 protein. The table includes about 63,000 distinct CDR3 sequences, about an eighth detected once. The sample was whole blood. The receptors stem from an adult who was a healthcare worker with PCR-confirmed SARS-CoV-2 infection or an uninfected control (not recorded which).

The rearrangement uses TRBV20-1 and TRBJ1-6; D gene unclear. This CDR3 contains 13 residues. Per germline, CDR1 DFQATT and CDR2 SNEGSKA (reference sequence). V lost 6 bases, J lost 7 bases, and 13 bases lay in between. The CDR3 loop is CSARTPGNSPLHF. CDR3 DNA sequence: TGCAGTGCCAGGACTCCGGGGAATTCACCCCTCCACTTT.

This clonotype was seen ten or more times. CDR3 protein: CASSPEGISTDTQYF. The DNA for the CDR3 is TGTGCCAGCAGTCCCGAGGGCATTAGCACAGATACGCAGTATTTT. The rearrangement links TRBV2 to TRBJ2-3, with D perhaps matching TRBD2 (5 bases). There are 15 residues in the CDR3. Germline-derived CDR1 and CDR2 are SNHLY and FYNNEI. The V and J ends lost 5 bases and 0 bases respectively, with 12 bases between them.

The CDR3 DNA follows: TGTGCTAGTGGTTTTATTACAGGGGACGGCTCCTACAATGAGCAGTTCTTC. Translating it yields CASGFITGDGSYNEQFF. The gene calls are TRBV12-5 and TRBJ2-1; 7 bases line up with TRBD1. Per the germline V gene, CDR1 is LGHNT and CDR2 is FRNRAP. The CDR3 runs to 17 residues. The trim removed 3 bases at V and 0 bases at J, leaving 8 bases unmatched.

The chain couples TRBV20-1 to TRBJ2-7; unclear D gene. V gave up 6 bases and J gave up 3 bases, with 18 bases separating them. CDR1 is DFQATT and CDR2 is SNEGSKA in the germline V gene (reference sequence). The length of the CDR3 is 14 residues. DNA for the CDR3: TGCAGTGCCCCGGTGAGTTGGCGGCACTACGAGCAGTACTTC. It encodes CSAPVSWRHYEQYF.

This chain uses TRBV4-2 with TRBJ1-6; D unresolved. Germline lookup yields CDR1 LGHNA and CDR2 YNFKEQ. Trimming stripped 1 base from V and 6 bases from J, with 10 bases between. There are 15 residues in the CDR3. CDR3 in amino acids: CASSQVRQFNSPLHF. As DNA, the CDR3 is TGTGCCAGCAGCCAAGTTCGGCAGTTTAATTCACCCCTCCACTTT.

This clonotype came up a few times. This chain connects TRBV7-9 to TRBJ2-1, with D maybe TRBD1 (6 bases). The length of the CDR3 is 16 residues. Per the germline V gene, CDR1 is SEHNR and CDR2 is FQNEAQ (reference sequence). The V gene lost 2 bases and the J gene lost 2 bases, with 13 bases spanning the gap. The DNA for the CDR3 is TGTGCCAGCAGCTTAATCTCAGGGGCGGCCTACAATGAGCAGTTCTTC. This translates into CASSLISGAAYNEQFF.

This clonotype was recorded at least ten times. CDR3 region: CASSLTSGANVLTF. CDR3 coding DNA: TGTGCCAGCAGCTTGACCTCTGGGGCCAACGTCCTGACTTTC. The chain links TRBV11-2 to TRBJ2-6; D is unclear. Germline CDR1 SGHAT, CDR2 FQNNGV. CDR3 length: 14 residues. The ends were cut back, 3 bases at V and 0 bases at J, with 3 bases in the middle.

This clonotype was counted once. The chain employs TRBV10-3 and TRBJ2-7; TRBD1 matches at 8 bases. Germline V gives CDR1 ENHRY, CDR2 SYGVKD. V lost 11 bases, J lost 7 bases, and 10 bases stayed unmatched. This CDR3 has 12 amino acids. CDR3 region: CAVSAGGREQYF. The CDR3 bases are TGTGCCGTTTCGGCAGGGGGCCGGGAGCAGTACTTC.

This sequence joins TRBV10-2 and TRBJ1-4; TRBD1 might be the D (5 bases). Trimming took off 7 bases at V and 3 bases at J, with 9 bases between the two ends. This CDR3 comprises 13 residues. Germline V gives CDR1 WSHSY, CDR2 SAAADI. The CDR3 is CASMRGPNEKLFF. CDR3 coding DNA: TGCGCCAGCATGAGGGGACCTAATGAAAAACTGTTTTTT.

V is TRBV7-2 and J is TRBJ1-5; D gene unclear. CDR1 and CDR2 (germline): SGHTA, FQGNSA. CDR3 length: 17 residues. V dropped 3 bases and J dropped 0 bases, with 15 bases sitting between them. The CDR3 reads CASSLISSSYSNQPQHF. The CDR3 nucleotides are TGTGCCAGCAGCTTGATATCATCTTCCTATAGCAATCAGCCCCAGCATTTT.

This clonotype showed up just a few times. V and J are TRBV3-1 and TRBJ1-2; no reliable D call. The CDR3 has 11 residues. V was cut by 4 bases and J by 7 bases, with 7 bases left in between. Germline assignment: CDR1 LGHDT and CDR2 YNNKEL (reference sequence). The CDR3 bases are TGTGCCAGCAGCCGTGAGGCTGGCTACACCTTC. As protein: CASSREAGYTF.

This clonotype was seen repeatedly, ten times or more. The CDR3 nucleotides are TGCGCCAGCAGTGAGTCAACAGCTTATGGCTACACCTTC. Translating gives CASSESTAYGYTF. V is TRBV10-1 and J is TRBJ1-2; D is undetermined. The CDR3 has 13 amino acids. Trimming stripped 0 bases from V and 5 bases from J, with 7 bases between. Germline V gives CDR1 WNHNN, CDR2 SYGVQD (reference sequence).

This clonotype was seen many times. The chain links TRBV9 to TRBJ2-7; TRBD1 or TRBD2 may be the D gene (6 bases each). The V gene's germline CDR1 is SGDLS and CDR2 YYNGEE. This CDR3 is built from 15 residues. Trimming pared 0 bases from V and 1 base from J, leaving 11 bases between. The CDR3 DNA sequence: TGTGCCAGCAGCGTAGACGGGGGCGGTTCCTACGAGCAGTACTTC. It yields the protein CASSVDGGGSYEQYF.

The table lists this clonotype with a few counts. For the CDR3, the DNA is TGCAGCGTCGCTGGGGCTGGAGGAGGCACAGATACGCAGTATTTT. Amino acid sequence: CSVAGAGGGTDTQYF. This rearrangement joins TRBV29-1 to TRBJ2-3, with D perhaps given as TRBD1 or TRBD2 (5 bases each). V lost 6 bases, J lost 1 base, and 17 bases lay in between. Per germline, CDR1 SQVTM and CDR2 ANQGSEA. This CDR3 has 15 amino acids.

The V call is TRBV20-1, the J call TRBJ2-7; D gene unclear. Germline V gene lookup returns CDR1 DFQATT and CDR2 SNEGSKA (reference sequence). V was clipped by 1 base and J by 5 bases, with 12 bases between them. The CDR3 is 13 amino acids. CDR3 sequence reads: CSARGSSRDEQYF. DNA of the CDR3: TGCAGTGCTAGAGGAAGTAGTAGGGACGAGCAGTACTTC.

This clonotype has ten or more counts. The V call is TRBV25-1, the J call TRBJ2-7; 7 nucleotides line up with TRBD2. V shed 8 bases and J 3 bases; nucleotides not matched to a gene: 7. Germline V CDR1 and CDR2: MGHDK, SYGVNS. CDR3 length: 13 amino acids. CDR3 amino acids: CASGGRGDYEQYF. CDR3 nucleotides: TGTGCCAGCGGGGGTCGGGGGGACTACGAGCAGTACTTC.

This clonotype was seen repeatedly, ten times or more. This chain joins TRBV6-5 and TRBJ1-5; the D is unclear. The CDR3 totals 17 residues. V gave up 5 bases and J gave up 0 bases, with 17 bases separating them. The germline V gene encodes CDR1 MNHEY and CDR2 SVGAGI. In DNA, the CDR3 is TGTGCCAGCAGTCCCACACCGAAAGACTATAGCAATCAGCCCCAGCATTTT. It specifies CASSPTPKDYSNQPQHF.

This clonotype turned up a few times. V and J are TRBV4-3 and TRBJ1-6; D remains unclear. The V gene's germline CDR1 is LGHNA and CDR2 YSLEER. CDR3 length: 18 amino acids. Trimming cost V 0 bases and J 8 bases, with 20 bases left between them. CDR3 amino acids: CASSQDFRPDTGYSPLHF. DNA for the CDR3: TGCGCCAGCAGCCAAGATTTTCGACCGGATACTGGGTATTCACCCCTCCACTTT.

This clonotype was recorded a few times. CDR3 in DNA: TGTGCTAGTGGCCCGGGGACTCAAGAGACCCAGTACTTC. It yields the protein CASGPGTQETQYF. This sequence joins TRBV12-5 and TRBJ2-5, with D maybe TRBD2 (6 bases). Trimming removed 6 bases from V and 2 bases from J, with 10 bases in between. This CDR3 spans 13 amino acids. The germline V gene encodes CDR1 LGHNT and CDR2 FRNRAP.

This clonotype was recorded many times. The genes are TRBV5-1 and TRBJ2-7; TRBD1 agrees at 7 bases. V lost 0 bases and J lost 4; bases outside the gene matches: 7. The germline V gene encodes CDR1 SGHRS and CDR2 YFSETQ. The CDR3 runs 15 residues. CDR3 bases: TGCGCCAGCAGCTTGGTCTCCGGGACAGCTTACGAGCAGTACTTC. Translation: CASSLVSGTAYEQYF.

DNA for the CDR3: TGCAGTTGTGGTCTGGAAGAGACCCAGTACTTC. It translates to CSCGLEETQYF. V and J are TRBV20-1 and TRBJ2-5; D unresolved. This CDR3 region has 11 residues. Germline V CDR1 and CDR2: DFQATT, SNEGSKA (reference sequence). Trimming stripped 8 bases from V and 3 bases from J, with 10 bases between.

The genes are TRBV7-6 and TRBJ1-3; D ambiguous. Trimming stripped 2 bases from V and 2 bases from J, with 7 bases between. The CDR3 is made up of 14 amino acids. The germline V gene has CDR1 SGHVS and CDR2 FNYEAQ. The CDR3 DNA reads TGTGCCAGCAGCTTATACTGGACTGGAAACACCATATATTTT. Translation: CASSLYWTGNTIYF.

This clonotype was counted at least ten times. The gene calls are TRBV20-1 and TRBJ1-4; D is uncertain. Trimming left V 2 bases short and J 8 bases short, with 15 bases between. Germline-derived CDR1 and CDR2 are DFQATT and SNEGSKA (reference sequence). The CDR3 loop spans 14 amino acids. The CDR3 reads CSARLDPREEKLFF. The CDR3 DNA is TGCAGTGCTAGATTGGACCCCCGAGAGGAAAAACTGTTTTTT.

This clonotype has only a few counts. V is TRBV7-2 and J is TRBJ1-4; 7 bases are shared with TRBD1. CDR1 is SGHTA and CDR2 is FQGNSA in the germline V gene. This CDR3 is built from 15 residues. Trimming removed 2 bases from V and 6 bases from J; junction bases left unmatched: 6. Here the CDR3 DNA reads TGTGCCAGCAGCTTATTATGGGACAGTGATGAAAAACTGTTTTTT. Amino acid sequence: CASSLLWDSDEKLFF.

This chain joins TRBV5-1 and TRBJ2-1; no firm D call. Germline CDR1 is SGHRS and CDR2 is YFSETQ. The germline V and J ends were trimmed by 4 bases and 7 bases, with 18 bases remaining between them. CDR3 length: 15 residues. The CDR3 bases are TGCGCCAGCAGCGACGGCAGAGGACCCCTTAATGAGCAGTTCTTC. Translated, it gives CASSDGRGPLNEQFF. Filled out from reference TRBV5-1 and TRBJ2-1, the complete variable domain reads KAGVTQTPRYLIKTRGQQVTLSCSPISGHRSVSWYQQTPGQGLQFLFEYFSETQRNKGNFPGRFSGRQFSNSRSEMNVSTLELGDSALYLCASSDGRGPLNEQFFGPGTRLTVL.

This clonotype appeared many times. The chain recombines TRBV18 with TRBJ1-4; D unclear. The CDR3 spans 14 residues. Trimming stripped 1 base from V and 3 bases from J, with 6 bases between. Germline V gives CDR1 KGHSH, CDR2 LQKENI. The DNA of the CDR3 is TGTGCCAGCTCACCACAGGGCCCTAATGAAAAACTGTTTTTT. Translated: CASSPQGPNEKLFF.

The table lists this clonotype with a few counts. The V gene is TRBV4-3, the J gene TRBJ1-2; a possible D gene is TRBD1 (5 bases). The CDR3 consists of 17 residues. Trimming cost V 2 bases and J 8 bases, with 24 bases left between them. Germline assignment: CDR1 LGHNA and CDR2 YSLEER. CDR3 bases: TGCGCCAGCAGCCAAACGTGGGGCAGCCAAAGCCCCGTGGGCTACACCTTC. It codes for CASSQTWGSQSPVGYTF.

This clonotype came up many times. The gene calls are TRBV28 and TRBJ2-2; D possibly matches TRBD1 or TRBD2 (6 bases each). Germline CDR1 MDHEN, CDR2 SYDVKM. Trimming took off 7 bases at V and 3 bases at J, with 15 bases between the two ends. The CDR3 contains 15 residues. CDR3 residues: CASTDRGDYTGELFF. The CDR3, as DNA: TGTGCCAGCACCGATAGGGGGGACTACACCGGGGAGCTGTTTTTT. The full variable domain, its missing parts supplied by reference TRBV28 and TRBJ2-2, is DVKVTQSSRYLVKRTGEKVFLECVQDMDHENMFWYRQDPGLGLRLIYFSYDVKMKEKGDIPEGYSVSREKKERFSLILESASTNQTSMYLCASTDRGDYTGELFFGEGSRLTVL.